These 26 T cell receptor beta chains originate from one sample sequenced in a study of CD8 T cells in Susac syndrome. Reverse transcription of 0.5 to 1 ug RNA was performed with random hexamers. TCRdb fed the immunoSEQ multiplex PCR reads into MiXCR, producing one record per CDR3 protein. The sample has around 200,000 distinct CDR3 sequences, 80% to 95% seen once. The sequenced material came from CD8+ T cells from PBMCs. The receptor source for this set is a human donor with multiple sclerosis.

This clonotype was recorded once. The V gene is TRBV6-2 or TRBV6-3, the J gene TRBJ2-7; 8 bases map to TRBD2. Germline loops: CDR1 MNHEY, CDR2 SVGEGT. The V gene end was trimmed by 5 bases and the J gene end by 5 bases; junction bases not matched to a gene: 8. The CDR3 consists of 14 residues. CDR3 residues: CASSTSGAMNEQYF. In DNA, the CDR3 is TGTGCCAGCAGTACTAGCGGTGCCATGAACGAGCAGTACTTC.

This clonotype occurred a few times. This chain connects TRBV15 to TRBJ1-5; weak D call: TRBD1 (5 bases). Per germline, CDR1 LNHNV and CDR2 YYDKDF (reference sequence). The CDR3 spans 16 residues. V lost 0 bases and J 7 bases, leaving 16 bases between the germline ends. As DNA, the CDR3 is TGTGCCACCAGCAGAGAGGGGGTCGTGGGGATCCAGCCCCAGCATTTT. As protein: CATSREGVVGIQPQHF.

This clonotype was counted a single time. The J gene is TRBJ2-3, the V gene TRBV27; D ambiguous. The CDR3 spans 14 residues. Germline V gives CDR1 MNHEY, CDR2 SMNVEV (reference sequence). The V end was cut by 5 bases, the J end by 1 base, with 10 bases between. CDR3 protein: CASSRYEGTDTQYF. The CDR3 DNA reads TGTGCCAGCAGTCGGTACGAGGGCACAGATACGCAGTATTTT.

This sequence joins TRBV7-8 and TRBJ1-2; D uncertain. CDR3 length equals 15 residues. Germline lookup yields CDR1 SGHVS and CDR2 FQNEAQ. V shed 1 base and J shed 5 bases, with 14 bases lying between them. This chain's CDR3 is CASSLGREDVYGYTF. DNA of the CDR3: TGTGCCAGCAGCTTAGGGAGGGAGGACGTATATGGCTACACCTTC.

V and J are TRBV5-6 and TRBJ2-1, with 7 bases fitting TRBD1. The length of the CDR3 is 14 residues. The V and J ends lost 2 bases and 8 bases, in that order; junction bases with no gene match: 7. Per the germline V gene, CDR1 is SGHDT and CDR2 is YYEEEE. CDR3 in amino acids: CASSFEGGRHEQFF. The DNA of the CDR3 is TGTGCCAGCAGCTTTGAAGGGGGCAGGCATGAGCAGTTCTTC.

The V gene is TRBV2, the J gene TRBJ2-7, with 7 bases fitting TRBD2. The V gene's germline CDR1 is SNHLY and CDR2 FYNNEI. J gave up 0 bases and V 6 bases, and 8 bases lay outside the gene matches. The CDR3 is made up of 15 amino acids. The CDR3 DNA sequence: TGTGCCAGCAGATTAGCAGCGGGGCTCTCCTACGAGCAGTACTTC. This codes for CASRLAAGLSYEQYF.

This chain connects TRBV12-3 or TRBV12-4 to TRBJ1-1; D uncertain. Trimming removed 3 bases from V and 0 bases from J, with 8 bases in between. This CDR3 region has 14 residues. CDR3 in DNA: TGTGCCAGCAGTTTCTCCAGACTGAACACTGAAGCTTTCTTT. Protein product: CASSFSRLNTEAFF.

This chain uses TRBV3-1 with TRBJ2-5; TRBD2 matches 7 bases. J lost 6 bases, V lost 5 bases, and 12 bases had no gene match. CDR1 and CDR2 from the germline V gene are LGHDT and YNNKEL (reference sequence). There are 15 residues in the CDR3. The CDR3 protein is CASSSQRGGRKTQYF. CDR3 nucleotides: TGTGCCAGCAGCTCCCAGCGGGGCGGAAGGAAGACCCAGTACTTC.

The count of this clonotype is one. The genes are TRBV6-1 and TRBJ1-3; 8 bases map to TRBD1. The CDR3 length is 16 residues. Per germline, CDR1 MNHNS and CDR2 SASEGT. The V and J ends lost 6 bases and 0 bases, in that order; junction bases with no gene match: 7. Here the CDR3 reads CASRPRQGSSGNTIYF. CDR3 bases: TGTGCCAGCAGGCCACGACAGGGGTCCTCTGGAAACACCATATATTTT.

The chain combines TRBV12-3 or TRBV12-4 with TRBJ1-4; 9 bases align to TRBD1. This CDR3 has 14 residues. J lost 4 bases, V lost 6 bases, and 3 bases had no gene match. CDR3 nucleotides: TGTGCCAGCAGGGACAGGGGAATTAATGAAAAACTGTTTTTT. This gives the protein CASRDRGINEKLFF.

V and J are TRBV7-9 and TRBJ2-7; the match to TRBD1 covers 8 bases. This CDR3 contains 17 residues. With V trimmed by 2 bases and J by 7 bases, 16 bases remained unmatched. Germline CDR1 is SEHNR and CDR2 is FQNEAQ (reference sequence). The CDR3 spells CASSLLGQGAPLWEQYF. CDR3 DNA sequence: TGTGCCAGCAGCTTACTAGGGCAGGGGGCCCCCCTATGGGAGCAGTACTTC.

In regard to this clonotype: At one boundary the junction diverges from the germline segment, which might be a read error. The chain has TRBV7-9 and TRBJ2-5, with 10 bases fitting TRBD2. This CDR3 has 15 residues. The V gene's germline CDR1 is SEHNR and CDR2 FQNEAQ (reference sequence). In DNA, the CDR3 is TGTTCCAGCAGCTTACAGCGGGGGGGCCTAGAGACCCAGTACTTC. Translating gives CSSSLQRGGLETQYF.

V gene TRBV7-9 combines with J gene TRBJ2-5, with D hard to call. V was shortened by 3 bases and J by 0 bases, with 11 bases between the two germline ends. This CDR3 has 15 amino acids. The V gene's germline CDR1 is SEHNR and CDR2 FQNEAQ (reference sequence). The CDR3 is CASSFLGSDQETQYF. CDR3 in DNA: TGTGCCAGCAGCTTTCTGGGGTCCGACCAAGAGACCCAGTACTTC. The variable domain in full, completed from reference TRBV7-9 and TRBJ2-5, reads DTGVSQNPRHKITKRGQNVTFRCDPISEHNRLYWYRQTLGQGPEFLTYFQNEAQLEKSRLLSDRFSAERPKGSFSTLEIQRTEQGDSAMYLCASSFLGSDQETQYFGPGTRLLVL.

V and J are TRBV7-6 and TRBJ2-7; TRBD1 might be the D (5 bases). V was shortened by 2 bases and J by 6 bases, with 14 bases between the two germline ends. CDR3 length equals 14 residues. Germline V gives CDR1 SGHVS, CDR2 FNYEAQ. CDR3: CASSLSRAPSEQYF. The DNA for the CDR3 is TGTGCCAGCAGCTTAAGCAGGGCCCCCTCCGAGCAGTACTTC.

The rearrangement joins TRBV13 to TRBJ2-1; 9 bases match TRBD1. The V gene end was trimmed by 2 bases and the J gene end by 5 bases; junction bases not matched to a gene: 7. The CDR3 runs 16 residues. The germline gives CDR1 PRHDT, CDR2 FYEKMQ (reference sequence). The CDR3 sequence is CASSLWGQGFNNEQFF. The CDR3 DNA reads TGTGCCAGCAGCTTATGGGGACAGGGATTCAACAATGAGCAGTTCTTC.

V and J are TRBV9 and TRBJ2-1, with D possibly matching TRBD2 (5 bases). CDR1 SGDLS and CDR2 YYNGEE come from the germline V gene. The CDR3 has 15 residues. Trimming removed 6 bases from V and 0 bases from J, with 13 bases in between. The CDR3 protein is CASTIDGSSYNEQFF. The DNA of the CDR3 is TGTGCCAGCACGATTGATGGGAGCTCCTACAATGAGCAGTTCTTC.

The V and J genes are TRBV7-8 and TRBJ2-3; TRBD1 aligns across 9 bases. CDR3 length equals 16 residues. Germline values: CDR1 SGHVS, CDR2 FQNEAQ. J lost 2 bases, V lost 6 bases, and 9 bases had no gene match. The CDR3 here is CASSKRTGANTDTQYF. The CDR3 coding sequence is TGTGCCAGCAGTAAGAGGACAGGGGCGAACACAGATACGCAGTATTTT.

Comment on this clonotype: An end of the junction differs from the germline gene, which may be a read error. CDR3 protein: CASSPGQGFMNTEVFF. DNA of the CDR3: TGTGCCAGCAGCCCAGGACAGGGGTTCATGAACACTGAAGTTTTCTTT. The chain has TRBV13 and TRBJ1-1; 9 bases are shared with TRBD1. CDR3 length: 16 amino acids. Germline V gives CDR1 PRHDT, CDR2 FYEKMQ (reference sequence).

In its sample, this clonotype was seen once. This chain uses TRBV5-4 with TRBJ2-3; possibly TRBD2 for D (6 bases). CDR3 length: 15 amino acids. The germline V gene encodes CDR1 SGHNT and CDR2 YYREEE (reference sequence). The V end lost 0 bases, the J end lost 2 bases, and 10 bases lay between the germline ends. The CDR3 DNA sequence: TGTGCCAGCAGCTTGGCGGGAGCCCTCACAGATACGCAGTATTTT. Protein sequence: CASSLAGALTDTQYF.

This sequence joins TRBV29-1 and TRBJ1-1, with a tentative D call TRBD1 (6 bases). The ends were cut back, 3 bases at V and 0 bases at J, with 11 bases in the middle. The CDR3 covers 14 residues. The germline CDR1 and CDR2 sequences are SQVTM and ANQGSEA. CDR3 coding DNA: TGCAGCGTTGACCCTGACAGGTTGAACACTGAAGCTTTCTTT. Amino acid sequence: CSVDPDRLNTEAFF.

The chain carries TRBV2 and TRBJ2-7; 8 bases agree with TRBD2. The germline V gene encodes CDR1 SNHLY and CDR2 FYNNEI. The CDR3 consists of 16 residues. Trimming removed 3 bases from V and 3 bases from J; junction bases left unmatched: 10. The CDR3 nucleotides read TGTGCCAGCAGTGATGGTGCGGGGGGCGCGTTCTACGAGCAGTACTTC. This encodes CASSDGAGGAFYEQYF.

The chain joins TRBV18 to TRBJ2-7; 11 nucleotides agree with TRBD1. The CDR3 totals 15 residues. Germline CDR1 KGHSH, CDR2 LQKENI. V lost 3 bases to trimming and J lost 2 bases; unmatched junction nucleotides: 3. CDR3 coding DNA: TGTGCCAGCTCACCCGGACAGGGGGCAGCCTACGAGCAGTACTTC. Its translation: CASSPGQGAAYEQYF.

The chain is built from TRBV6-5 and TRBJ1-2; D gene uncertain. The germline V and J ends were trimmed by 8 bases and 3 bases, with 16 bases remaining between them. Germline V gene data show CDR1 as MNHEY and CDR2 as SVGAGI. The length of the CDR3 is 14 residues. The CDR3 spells CASHGGVGYYGYTF. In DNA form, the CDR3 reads TGTGCCAGCCACGGTGGGGTCGGATACTATGGCTACACCTTC.

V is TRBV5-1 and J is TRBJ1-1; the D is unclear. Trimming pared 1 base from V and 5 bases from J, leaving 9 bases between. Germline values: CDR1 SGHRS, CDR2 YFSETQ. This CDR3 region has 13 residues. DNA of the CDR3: TGCGCCAGCAGCTTGTGGGTTAGGACTGAAGCTTTCTTT. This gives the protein CASSLWVRTEAFF.

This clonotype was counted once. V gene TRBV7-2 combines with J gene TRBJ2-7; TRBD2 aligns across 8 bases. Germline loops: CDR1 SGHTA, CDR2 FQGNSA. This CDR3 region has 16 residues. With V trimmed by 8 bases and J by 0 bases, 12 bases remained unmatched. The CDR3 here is CASLRRSGGPSYEQYF. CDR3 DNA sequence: TGTGCCAGCCTTAGGCGGAGCGGGGGACCCTCCTACGAGCAGTACTTC.

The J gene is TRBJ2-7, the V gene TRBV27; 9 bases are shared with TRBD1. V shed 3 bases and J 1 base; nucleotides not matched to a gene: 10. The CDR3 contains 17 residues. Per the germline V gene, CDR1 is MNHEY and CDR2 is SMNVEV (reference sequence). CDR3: CASSFKTPGQGSYEQYF. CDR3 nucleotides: TGTGCCAGCAGTTTCAAAACTCCGGGACAGGGATCCTACGAGCAGTACTTC.